One sample yielded the 28 T cell receptor beta chains listed below, sequenced in a study of blood T cell repertoires in COVID-19 (dated by TCRdb to 2020 to 2022). The library was built by means of the immunoSEQ multiplex PCR assay. TCRdb stores this immuneACCESS table with in-frame sequences only. Part of the clones is absent; in the studies checked, under half of the shortfall reflects unresolved V genes, and no reason is known for the rest. A total of about 26,000 clones appear in this sample, around 67% of them only once. 7.3% of the sample lies in the top ten. Input material: peripheral blood. The receptors were gathered from a man aged 55 to 70 with active or convalescent COVID-19.

This clone ranks as medium-sized. The chain uses TRBV19 and TRBJ2-3; 13 bases line up with TRBD2. This CDR3 comprises 19 residues. CDR1 and CDR2 from the germline V gene are LNHDA and SQIVND (reference sequence). V dropped 2 bases and J dropped 2; count of bases not matched to a gene: 10. This CDR3 is CASSISRLAGGLVTDTQYF. In DNA, the CDR3 is TGTGCCAGTAGTATATCACGACTAGCGGGGGGACTCGTCACAGATACGCAGTATTTT.

V is TRBV11-2 and J is TRBJ2-5, with 7 bases identical to TRBD2. Germline V gene sequence: CDR1 SGHAT, CDR2 FQNNGV. The CDR3 is 15 amino acids. V shed 5 bases, J shed 9 bases, and the junction held 15 bases outside the gene matches. DNA for the CDR3: TGTGCCAGCAGCCCGACGCTAGCGGACGCATCGGCCCAGTACTTC. This gives the protein CASSPTLADASAQYF.

Notes on this clone: The identical CDR3 is also encoded by other nucleotide sequences in the sample. The J gene is TRBJ2-5, the V gene TRBV5-4; 12 bases are shared with TRBD1. This CDR3 has 15 residues. The V and J ends lost 0 bases and 5 bases, in that order; junction bases with no gene match: 2. In germline, CDR1 is SGHNT, CDR2 YYREEE (reference sequence). The CDR3 loop reads CASSLGDRGRETQYF. Written as DNA, the CDR3 is TGTGCCAGCAGCTTGGGGGACAGGGGGCGGGAGACCCAGTACTTC.

This chain connects TRBV7-9 to TRBJ2-5, with 9 bases that match TRBD1. Germline V gene data show CDR1 as SEHNR and CDR2 as FQNEAQ (reference sequence). This CDR3 is built from 17 residues. J lost 3 bases, V lost 6 bases, and 14 bases had no gene match. CDR3 nucleotides: TGTGCCAGCAGTGCTAGTGAGCGGGACAGGGAAAAAGAGACCCAGTACTTC. Residues: CASSASERDREKETQYF.

The V gene is TRBV25-1, the J gene TRBJ1-4, with D possibly TRBD1 on 5 matching bases. Trimming pared 1 base from V and 6 bases from J, leaving 9 bases between. This CDR3 spans 14 amino acids. Per the germline V gene, CDR1 is MGHDK and CDR2 is SYGVNS. In nucleotides, the CDR3 is TGTGCCAGCAGTGAATCCAGGGACTATGAAAAACTGTTTTTT. Encoded protein: CASSESRDYEKLFF.

The chain uses TRBV19 and TRBJ2-4; a weak D match, TRBD2 (5 bases). The germline gives CDR1 LNHDA, CDR2 SQIVND (reference sequence). The CDR3 totals 18 residues. V was shortened by 0 bases and J by 1 base, with 16 bases between the two germline ends. The CDR3 nucleotides read TGTGCCAGTAGTATAGAGGATAGTAGTGGCGGGGCCAAAAACATTCAGTACTTC. Encoded protein: CASSIEDSSGGAKNIQYF.

The chain is built from TRBV18 and TRBJ1-2; the match to TRBD1 covers 11 bases. Germline trimming cut 8 bases from V and 6 bases from J; bases unmatched to any gene: 8. Germline V gene lookup returns CDR1 KGHSH and CDR2 LQKENI. CDR3 length: 14 residues. CDR3: CASTHRDRGNGYTF. The CDR3 DNA sequence: TGTGCCAGCACTCACCGGGACAGGGGGAATGGCTACACCTTC.

By proportion, this clone is medium-sized. The chain couples TRBV6-4 to TRBJ2-3, with TRBD2 identical over 8 bases. This CDR3 contains 15 residues. In germline, CDR1 is MRHNA, CDR2 SNTAGT. The V segment lost 5 bases and the J segment 2 bases; nucleotides outside the gene matches: 6. The CDR3 region is CASSPQAGVTDTQYF. The CDR3 DNA sequence: TGTGCCAGCAGTCCCCAAGCGGGGGTCACAGATACGCAGTATTTT.

The chain couples TRBV27 to TRBJ1-3; unclear D gene. Germline assignment: CDR1 MNHEY and CDR2 SMNVEV (reference sequence). This CDR3 is built from 14 residues. Trimming took 3 bases from V and 4 from J, leaving 10 bases between them. As DNA, the CDR3 is TGTGCCAGCAGTTTCGGGATACCCGGAAACACCATATATTTT. It encodes CASSFGIPGNTIYF.

The chain employs TRBV2 and TRBJ1-2, with 7 bases identical to TRBD1. V dropped 6 bases and J dropped 2; count of bases not matched to a gene: 6. Germline loops: CDR1 SNHLY, CDR2 FYNNEI. The CDR3 extends over 14 amino acids. This chain's CDR3 is CASSLRDSNYGYTF. For the CDR3, the DNA is TGTGCCAGCAGCCTCCGGGACAGCAACTATGGCTACACCTTC.

This clone turned up a few times. The chain is built from TRBV6-5 and TRBJ1-2, with 7 positions matching TRBD1. CDR3 length equals 14 residues. Per the germline V gene, CDR1 is MNHEY and CDR2 is SVGAGI. The V gene end was trimmed by 6 bases and the J gene end by 8 bases; junction bases not matched to a gene: 12. Written as DNA, the CDR3 is TGTGCCAGCAGAGAGGCGGGGCAGGGGGAGGGCTACACCTTC. It codes for CASREAGQGEGYTF.

The chain links TRBV15 to TRBJ1-4; no definite D call. Germline V gene data show CDR1 as LNHNV and CDR2 as YYDKDF (reference sequence). The length of the CDR3 is 14 residues. V lost 2 bases to trimming and J lost 5 bases, with 9 bases between them. The CDR3, as DNA: TGTGCCACCAGCAGACAAACACCAAATGAAAAACTGTTTTTT. It encodes CATSRQTPNEKLFF.

V is TRBV3-1 (or the pseudogene TRBV3-2) and J is TRBJ1-1; the D is unclear. Germline V gene lookup returns CDR1 LGHDT and CDR2 YNNKEL (reference sequence). V lost 0 bases and J lost 5, with 10 bases in between. The CDR3 is made up of 14 amino acids. The CDR3 protein is CASSQEQLLTEAFF. The CDR3, as DNA: TGTGCCAGCAGCCAAGAACAGCTGCTAACTGAAGCTTTCTTT.

The chain recombines TRBV7-9 with TRBJ2-7; a weak D match, TRBD1 (5 bases). Deletions cut 1 base from V and 2 bases from J, with 9 bases between. Germline V gene lookup returns CDR1 SEHNR and CDR2 FQNEAQ (reference sequence). There are 14 residues in the CDR3. For the CDR3, the DNA is TGTGCCAGCAGCTTAGAGGGGTTAACCTACGAGCAGTACTTC. Its translation is CASSLEGLTYEQYF. The entire variable domain, with the rest obtained from reference TRBV7-9 and TRBJ2-7, is as follows: DTGVSQNPRHKITKRGQNVTFRCDPISEHNRLYWYRQTLGQGPEFLTYFQNEAQLEKSRLLSDRFSAERPKGSFSTLEIQRTEQGDSAMYLCASSLEGLTYEQYFGPGTRLTVT.

This clone was observed once. The V call is TRBV27, the J call TRBJ2-2; tentative D call: TRBD2 (6 bases). V was trimmed by 7 bases and J by 3 bases, leaving 18 bases between them. Looked up from germline, CDR1 is MNHEY and CDR2 is SMNVEV (reference sequence). This CDR3 spans 16 amino acids. The CDR3 nucleotides read TGTGCCAGCAAGAGGCGGGACCCCCGATACACCGGGGAGCTGTTTTTT. Protein product: CASKRRDPRYTGELFF.

CDR3 sequence reads: CASSPSRGGRGTEAFF. The CDR3 coding sequence is TGTGCCAGCAGCCCCTCCCGGGGGGGCAGAGGGACTGAAGCTTTCTTT. The genes are TRBV5-4 and TRBJ1-1; weak D call: TRBD1 (6 bases). V was clipped by 4 bases and J by 5 bases, with 21 bases between them. The germline V gene encodes CDR1 SGHNT and CDR2 YYREEE (reference sequence). The CDR3 consists of 16 residues. Full variable domain (outside the CDR3, taken from reference TRBV5-4 and TRBJ1-1): ETGVTQSPTHLIKTRGQQVTLRCSSQSGHNTVSWYQQALGQGPQFIFQYYREEENGRGNFPPRFSGLQFPNYSSELNVNALELDDSALYLCASSPSRGGRGTEAFFGQGTRLTVV.

The V and J genes are TRBV27 and TRBJ2-5, with 9 bases matching TRBD2. The V gene's germline CDR1 is MNHEY and CDR2 SMNVEV (reference sequence). This CDR3 spans 14 amino acids. The V segment lost 1 base and the J segment 4 bases; nucleotides outside the gene matches: 1. This CDR3 is CASSLFSGRETQYF. DNA of the CDR3: TGTGCCAGCAGTTTATTTAGCGGGAGAGAGACCCAGTACTTC.

This chain uses TRBV2 with TRBJ1-4; tentatively, D is TRBD1 (5 bases). Germline loops: CDR1 SNHLY, CDR2 FYNNEI. Trimming took 2 bases from V and 1 from J, leaving 5 bases between them. The CDR3 runs to 14 residues. CDR3 DNA sequence: TGTGCCAGCAGTGAAAGGGGAACTAATGAAAAACTGTTTTTT. It specifies CASSERGTNEKLFF. The entire variable domain, with the rest obtained from reference TRBV2 and TRBJ1-4, is as follows: EPEVTQTPSHQVTQMGQEVILRCVPISNHLYFYWYRQILGQKVEFLVSFYNNEISEKSEIFDDQFSVERPDGSNFTLKIRSTKLEDSAMYFCASSERGTNEKLFFGSGTQLSVL.

This rearrangement joins TRBV27 to TRBJ2-1, with D possibly matching TRBD2 (6 bases). Germline V CDR1 and CDR2: MNHEY, SMNVEV (reference sequence). The V end was cut by 2 bases, the J end by 6 bases, with 26 bases between. This CDR3 has 19 amino acids. The DNA of the CDR3 is TGTGCCAGCAGTTTAGTCATTCGGAGGGACGACGGCAAGGCCAATGAGCAGTTCTTC. It codes for CASSLVIRRDDGKANEQFF.

The chain carries TRBV9 and TRBJ2-1; TRBD2 matches 7 bases. The CDR3 contains 17 residues. CDR1 is SGDLS and CDR2 is YYNGEE in the germline V gene. V was clipped by 3 bases and J by 0 bases; unmatched bases: 9. The CDR3 region is CASSAGDGRSSYNEQFF. Written as DNA, the CDR3 is TGTGCCAGCAGCGCGGGAGACGGGAGGAGCTCCTACAATGAGCAGTTCTTC. Variable domain in full (rest from reference TRBV9 and TRBJ2-1): DSGVTQTPKHLITATGQRVTLRCSPRSGDLSVYWYQQSLDQGLQFLIQYYNGEERAKGNILERFSAQQFPDLHSELNLSSLELGDSALYFCASSAGDGRSSYNEQFFGPGTRLTVL.

The chain is built from TRBV7-9 and TRBJ1-1, with TRBD1 matching 8 bases. This CDR3 region has 12 residues. CDR1 and CDR2 (germline): SEHNR, FQNEAQ (reference sequence). J lost 8 bases, V lost 4 bases, and 3 bases had no gene match. The CDR3 DNA is TGTGCCAGCAGCTCATGGACAGGGGAAGCTTTCTTT. Translation: CASSSWTGEAFF.

The genes are TRBV19 and TRBJ1-5; the match to TRBD1 covers 9 bases. From germline, CDR1 is LNHDA and CDR2 SQIVND (reference sequence). The CDR3 has 19 residues. V lost 6 bases to trimming and J lost 0 bases; unmatched junction nucleotides: 15. As DNA, the CDR3 is TGTGCCAGTAGCAAGAAATTGGGACAGGGAGCCTATAGCAATCAGCCCCAGCATTTT. Translation: CASSKKLGQGAYSNQPQHF.

This clone has just one count. This rearrangement joins TRBV10-3 to TRBJ2-1; 7 positions match TRBD2. There are 15 residues in the CDR3. Trimming took 7 bases from V and 6 from J; bases not matched to a gene: 12. From germline, CDR1 is ENHRY and CDR2 SYGVKD. CDR3 bases: TGTGCCATCACCCCTTCGTCCGCTAGCGGCAATGAGCAGTTCTTC. Translating it yields CAITPSSASGNEQFF.

The chain carries TRBV27 and TRBJ1-2; possibly TRBD1 for D (6 bases). The CDR3 sequence is 13 residues long. The ends were cut back, 6 bases at V and 4 bases at J, with 12 bases in the middle. The germline V gene encodes CDR1 MNHEY and CDR2 SMNVEV (reference sequence). CDR3 loop: CASRQQGPYGYTF. In nucleotides, the CDR3 is TGTGCCAGCAGACAACAGGGACCCTATGGCTACACCTTC.

The CDR3 region is CSVAREGGHTGELFF. The CDR3 DNA reads TGCAGCGTCGCAAGGGAGGGGGGGCACACCGGGGAGCTGTTTTTT. The chain is built from TRBV29-1 and TRBJ2-2; a weak D match, TRBD2 (7 bases). Between the trimmed V and J ends, which lost 6 bases and 3 bases, there was a span of 17 bases. CDR3 length: 15 residues. The germline V gene has CDR1 SQVTM and CDR2 ANQGSEA.

V gene TRBV11-2 combines with J gene TRBJ1-2, with a tentative D call TRBD1 (6 bases). The CDR3 length is 19 residues. CDR1 and CDR2 (germline): SGHAT, FQNNGV. Trimming left V 2 bases short and J 1 base short, with 23 bases between. The CDR3 region is CASSLTAVGGTPYNYGYTF. The CDR3 bases are TGTGCCAGCAGCTTAACGGCGGTTGGTGGGACACCCTATAACTATGGCTACACCTTC. The whole variable domain, remainder taken from reference TRBV11-2 and TRBJ1-2, is EAGVAQSPRYKIIEKRQSVAFWCNPISGHATLYWYQQILGQGPKLLIQFQNNGVVDDSQLPKDRFSAERLKGVDSTLKIQPAKLEDSAVYLCASSLTAVGGTPYNYGYTFGSGTRLTVV.

The V and J genes are TRBV4-1 and TRBJ2-3; 7 bases line up with TRBD1. J was trimmed by 3 bases and V by 1 base; bases with no gene match: 4. Germline CDR1 and CDR2: MGHRA and YSYEKL. This CDR3 spans 15 amino acids. The CDR3 region has the DNA TGCGCCAGCAGCCAAGTGGGACAGAAGACAGATACGCAGTATTTT. Translating it yields CASSQVGQKTDTQYF.

This clone has only a few counts. The chain carries TRBV5-5 and TRBJ2-1; 7 bases agree with TRBD2. Germline-derived CDR1 and CDR2 are SGHKS and YYEKEE (reference sequence). Unmatched junction bases numbered 8, after V lost 1 base and J lost 7 bases. The CDR3 runs 15 residues. CDR3 sequence (DNA): TGTGCCAGCAGCTTGTTCGCGGGAGAGAGTAATGAGCAGTTCTTC. Amino acids: CASSLFAGESNEQFF.